This T cell receptor beta chain derives from a study of T cell responses to AZD1222 COVID-19 vaccine. Study results and caveats: Donors skewed white British and female; clonal diversity was possibly underestimated.

Germline-derived CDR1 and CDR2 are MNHEY and SMNVEV (reference sequence). The CDR3 runs 14 residues. With V trimmed by 5 bases and J by 4 bases, 5 bases remained unmatched. TCRdb's copy holds only in-frame clones and misses some; the assay was immunoSEQ multiplex PCR. The data show 75,000 to 100,000 clones, 65% to 90% seen once. Details on this clone: Its antigen remains unidentified.

This clonotype was obtained from an adult in good health. Sequenced material: peripheral blood, taken on day 0 of AZD1222 vaccination. The chain joins TRBV27 to TRBJ1-3; TRBD1 aligns across 7 bases. In DNA, the CDR3 is TGTGCCAGCAGTAAGGGGGCGCGGGGAAACACCATATATTTT. Its translation is CASSKGARGNTIYF.